These 32 T cell receptor beta chains came from one sample sequenced in a study of blood T cell repertoires in COVID-19. The protocol was immunoSEQ multiplex PCR, while the TCRdb copy is restricted to in-frame clones and leaves out a portion. The table includes 240,000 or so clones, 60% to 75% detected once. What was sequenced was peripheral blood. All receptors come from a woman of 80 years or more with acute or convalescent COVID-19.

In its sample, this clone was seen once. This sequence joins TRBV7-2 and TRBJ1-4, with D perhaps TRBD1 (6 bases). Looked up from germline, CDR1 is SGHTA and CDR2 is FQGNSA. CDR3 length: 15 amino acids. Deletions cut 5 bases from V and 5 bases from J, with 15 bases between. As DNA, the CDR3 is TGTGCCAGCAGCATAACAGGGAGTCTGAATGAAAAACTGTTTTTT. Protein sequence: CASSITGSLNEKLFF. Looking up the rest from reference TRBV7-2 and TRBJ1-4 gives the full variable domain: GAGVSQSPSNKVTEKGKDVELRCDPISGHTALYWYRQSLGQGLEFLIYFQGNSAPDKSGLPSDRFSAERTGGSVSTLTIQRTQQEDSAVYLCASSITGSLNEKLFFGSGTQLSVL.

V usage is TRBV2 and J usage is TRBJ1-1, with D unclear. This CDR3 has 14 residues. V gave up 4 bases and J gave up 0 bases, with 9 bases separating them. Looked up from germline, CDR1 is SNHLY and CDR2 is FYNNEI. Here the CDR3 DNA reads TGTGCCAGCAGTGCTTCGAGGGTGAACACTGAAGCTTTCTTT. Its protein product is CASSASRVNTEAFF. Based on the CDR3 plus reference TRBV2 and TRBJ1-1, the full variable domain is EPEVTQTPSHQVTQMGQEVILRCVPISNHLYFYWYRQILGQKVEFLVSFYNNEISEKSEIFDDQFSVERPDGSNFTLKIRSTKLEDSAMYFCASSASRVNTEAFFGQGTRLTVV.

The CDR3, as DNA: TGTGCCAGCGCATCCCCTCGGACACCTAGCACAGATACGCAGTATTTT. It yields the protein CASASPRTPSTDTQYF. The chain employs TRBV7-2 and TRBJ2-3; TRBD1 might be the D (5 bases). The V end was cut by 8 bases, the J end by 0 bases, with 18 bases between. Germline CDR1 reads SGHTA; CDR2 reads FQGNSA. The CDR3 totals 16 residues.

This clone came up many times. V is TRBV7-2 and J is TRBJ2-1; D perhaps matches TRBD1 (5 bases). CDR3 length: 15 amino acids. V lost 5 bases, J lost 0 bases, and 11 bases lay in between. Germline CDR1 SGHTA, CDR2 FQGNSA. The CDR3 DNA reads TGTGCCAGCAGCCCCGACAGAAGCTCCTACAATGAGCAGTTCTTC. Protein sequence: CASSPDRSSYNEQFF.

V is TRBV27 and J is TRBJ1-1, with no clear D. CDR1 and CDR2 (germline): MNHEY, SMNVEV (reference sequence). Trimming left V 7 bases short and J 0 bases short, with 12 bases between. The CDR3 has 14 residues. CDR3 bases: TGTGCCAGCACCCAATCGGTAATGAACACTGAAGCTTTCTTT. Its translation is CASTQSVMNTEAFF.

This clone appeared once. The chain employs TRBV6-5 and TRBJ2-7; TRBD1 aligns across 7 bases. Germline V gene sequence: CDR1 MNHEY, CDR2 SVGAGI. Unmatched junction bases numbered 13, after V lost 6 bases and J lost 5 bases. The CDR3 sequence is 15 residues long. The CDR3 DNA reads TGTGCCAGCAGAGCAGACAGGGCCTGGGGAGACGAGCAGTACTTC. It specifies CASRADRAWGDEQYF.

The V call is TRBV7-6, the J call TRBJ2-5; D is unclear. Per the germline V gene, CDR1 is SGHVS and CDR2 is FNYEAQ. V lost 2 bases and J 1 base, leaving 5 bases between the germline ends. The CDR3 loop spans 13 amino acids. The CDR3 region is CASSLSGQETQYF. DNA of the CDR3: TGTGCCAGCAGCTTATCGGGCCAAGAGACCCAGTACTTC. The full variable domain, with the rest looked up from reference TRBV7-6 and TRBJ2-5, is GAGVSQSPRYKVTKRGQDVALRCDPISGHVSLYWYRQALGQGPEFLTYFNYEAQQDKSGLPNDRFSAERPEGSISTLTIQRTEQRDSAMYRCASSLSGQETQYFGPGTRLLVL.

V and J are TRBV21-1 and TRBJ2-6; the DNA was not used to check the table's D call, TRBD1. TRBV21-1 is given as a pseudogene. The CDR3 contains 18 residues. The CDR3 sequence: CASSKTGGDHSGANVLTF. CDR3 in DNA: TGTGCCAGCAGCAAAACAGGGGGCGACCACTCTGGGGCCAACGTCCTGACTTTC.

The chain uses TRBV19 and TRBJ2-4; D might be TRBD1 (5 bases). The V end lost 5 bases, the J end lost 0 bases, and 11 bases lay between the germline ends. The CDR3 is 15 amino acids. Germline V gene data show CDR1 as LNHDA and CDR2 as SQIVND (reference sequence). CDR3 loop: CASSARTIAKNIQYF. The CDR3 region has the DNA TGTGCCAGTAGTGCAAGGACAATAGCCAAAAACATTCAGTACTTC.

The chain recombines TRBV6-5 with TRBJ1-6; D is perhaps TRBD1 (5 bases). Germline V gives CDR1 MNHEY, CDR2 SVGAGI. Trimming stripped 2 bases from V and 0 bases from J, with 5 bases between. The CDR3 spans 15 residues. The CDR3 region has the DNA TGTGCCAGCAGTTACGACAGCTCCTATAATTCACCCCTCCACTTT. Translated, it gives CASSYDSSYNSPLHF.

V usage is TRBV4-1 and J usage is TRBJ2-2, with TRBD1 identical over 10 bases. This CDR3 contains 15 residues. Germline CDR1 and CDR2: MGHRA and YSYEKL. Trimming took 4 bases from V and 6 from J; bases not matched to a gene: 5. The CDR3 bases are TGCGCCAGCAGCCGAGGGACAGGGGCGGCCGGGGAGCTGTTTTTT. It codes for CASSRGTGAAGELFF.

This clone was detected once. The chain is built from TRBV5-1 and TRBJ2-5; 8 bases are a match to TRBD1. V shed 0 bases and J 5 bases; nucleotides not matched to a gene: 9. Germline CDR1 SGHRS, CDR2 YFSETQ. This CDR3 is built from 16 residues. DNA for the CDR3: TGCGCCAGCAGCTTGGCCGACAGGGGAAAAGGGGAGACCCAGTACTTC. Amino acid sequence: CASSLADRGKGETQYF. Together with reference TRBV5-1 and TRBJ2-5, the CDR3 gives the full variable domain: KAGVTQTPRYLIKTRGQQVTLSCSPISGHRSVSWYQQTPGQGLQFLFEYFSETQRNKGNFPGRFSGRQFSNSRSEMNVSTLELGDSALYLCASSLADRGKGETQYFGPGTRLLVL.

The gene calls are TRBV30 and TRBJ2-1; D is perhaps TRBD1 (6 bases). This CDR3 spans 14 amino acids. CDR1 GTSNPN and CDR2 SVGIG come from the germline V gene (reference sequence). Between the trimmed V and J ends, which lost 2 bases and 4 bases, there was a span of 12 bases. The CDR3: CAWSTLTGYNEQFF. The CDR3 DNA follows: TGTGCCTGGAGTACCCTGACAGGATACAATGAGCAGTTCTTC.

The chain couples TRBV5-1 to TRBJ2-2; the match to TRBD2 covers 7 bases. The CDR3 has 17 residues. The V segment lost 0 bases and the J segment 0 bases; nucleotides outside the gene matches: 5. The germline gives CDR1 SGHRS, CDR2 YFSETQ. Here the CDR3 reads CASSLGAGLPNTGELFF. For the CDR3, the DNA is TGCGCCAGCAGCTTGGGAGCGGGACTCCCGAACACCGGGGAGCTGTTTTTT.

This clone has only one observation. This sequence joins TRBV19 and TRBJ2-4, with TRBD2 matching 7 bases. The germline CDR1 and CDR2 sequences are LNHDA and SQIVND (reference sequence). CDR3 size: 14 residues. Trimming at V came to 11 bases and at J to 4 bases, leaving 11 bases not matched to a gene. The CDR3 DNA sequence: TGTGCCGATCCGGGAGGCGGTGCGAAAAACATTCAGTACTTC. Protein: CADPGGGAKNIQYF.

This clone occurred a few times. This chain connects TRBV2 to TRBJ2-2; D possibly corresponds to TRBD1 (7 bases). With 1 base removed from V and 7 bases from J, the gap between germline ends came to 16 bases. Germline CDR1 SNHLY, CDR2 FYNNEI. There are 16 residues in the CDR3. The chain's CDR3 is CASSEVQGRSGGELFF. The DNA for the CDR3 is TGTGCCAGCAGTGAAGTACAGGGGAGGTCAGGCGGGGAGCTGTTTTTT. Supplemented by reference TRBV2 and TRBJ2-2, the full variable domain reads EPEVTQTPSHQVTQMGQEVILRCVPISNHLYFYWYRQILGQKVEFLVSFYNNEISEKSEIFDDQFSVERPDGSNFTLKIRSTKLEDSAMYFCASSEVQGRSGGELFFGEGSRLTVL.

There are a few counts of this clone. Other DNA sequences in the same sample also yield this CDR3. The V and J genes are TRBV6-6 and TRBJ1-2, with D possibly being TRBD1 (6 bases). V shed 8 bases and J shed 0 bases, with 10 bases lying between them. Per the germline V gene, CDR1 is MNHNY and CDR2 is SVGAGI (reference sequence). The CDR3 has 13 amino acids. The CDR3, as DNA: TGTGCCAGCTCCCCAGGGGCTAACTATGGCTACACCTTC. Protein sequence: CASSPGANYGYTF.

The J gene is TRBJ1-1, the V gene TRBV6-5, with D maybe TRBD1 (6 bases). Trimming pared 5 bases from V and 4 bases from J, leaving 14 bases between. CDR1 is MNHEY and CDR2 is SVGAGI in the germline V gene. CDR3 length equals 14 residues. The CDR3 region has the DNA TGTGCCAGCAGTCCTCAAATCAGGGGCACTGAAGCTTTCTTT. Protein: CASSPQIRGTEAFF.

The chain combines TRBV3-1 (or the pseudogene TRBV3-2) with TRBJ2-1; 9 nucleotides line up with TRBD1. V trimming: 2 bases; J trimming: 3 bases; junction bases outside the gene matches: 2. The germline CDR1 and CDR2 sequences are LGHDT and YNNKEL (reference sequence). The CDR3 contains 15 residues. DNA of the CDR3: TGTGCCAGCAGCCAAAACAGGGGGCACTACAATGAGCAGTTCTTC. Translating gives CASSQNRGHYNEQFF.

This clone has only a few counts. The gene calls are TRBV7-5 and TRBJ2-3; the D segment call TRBD2 is taken from the table without a DNA check. TRBV7-5 is a pseudogene. The CDR3 has 17 amino acids. CDR3 DNA: TGTGTCAGAAGCTTAAAATACGGGGAGATGGGGACAGATACGCAGTATTTT. It specifies CVRSLKYGEMGTDTQYF.

The chain employs TRBV12-3 or TRBV12-4 and TRBJ1-1; perhaps TRBD1 as D (6 bases). The germline V and J ends were trimmed by 7 bases and 1 base, with 10 bases remaining between them. CDR3 length: 13 amino acids. The CDR3 DNA reads TGTGCCAGCACCCGACAGGAGAACACTGAAGCTTTCTTT. Its protein product is CASTRQENTEAFF.

The genes are TRBV5-1 and TRBJ2-5; 10 bases are shared with TRBD2. The CDR3 runs to 22 residues. Trimming at V came to 0 bases and at J to 5 bases, leaving 25 bases not matched to a gene. Germline V gene lookup returns CDR1 SGHRS and CDR2 YFSETQ. CDR3 in DNA: TGCGCCAGCAGCTTGGGACCCTGGGGGGGACTAGCGAACCGTCGACGGCTGGAGACCCAGTACTTC. It yields the protein CASSLGPWGGLANRRRLETQYF.

The chain uses TRBV12-5 and TRBJ1-3, with 7 nucleotides matching TRBD1. The CDR3 covers 16 residues. V shed 3 bases and J 0 bases; nucleotides not matched to a gene: 5. CDR1 LGHNT and CDR2 FRNRAP come from the germline V gene. CDR3 loop: CASGFGTARSGNTIYF. DNA for the CDR3: TGTGCTAGTGGTTTTGGGACAGCCCGCTCTGGAAACACCATATATTTT.

V usage is TRBV19 and J usage is TRBJ1-3; D might be TRBD1 (6 bases). Germline lookup yields CDR1 LNHDA and CDR2 SQIVND (reference sequence). V was trimmed by 7 bases and J by 0 bases, leaving 16 bases between them. This CDR3 is 16 amino acids long. CDR3 loop: CASTPRGASSGNTIYF. CDR3 nucleotide sequence: TGTGCCAGTACCCCCCGGGGGGCAAGCTCTGGAAACACCATATATTTT.

This chain uses TRBV25-1 with TRBJ2-2; the match to TRBD2 covers 11 bases. The V and J ends lost 5 bases and 0 bases, in that order; junction bases with no gene match: 5. The CDR3 spans 17 residues. Per germline, CDR1 MGHDK and CDR2 SYGVNS. CDR3 amino acids: CASSTASGGPNTGELFF. As DNA, the CDR3 is TGTGCCAGCAGTACAGCTAGCGGGGGGCCGAACACCGGGGAGCTGTTTTTT.

J is TRBJ1-6 and V is TRBV18; D gene uncertain. This CDR3 is 15 amino acids long. Germline V lookup: CDR1 KGHSH, CDR2 LQKENI. The ends were cut back, 1 base at V and 9 bases at J, with 13 bases in the middle. For the CDR3, the DNA is TGTGCCAGCTCACCACAAGGAGATCGGAGTTCACCCCTCCACTTT. Translation gives CASSPQGDRSSPLHF.

The chain employs TRBV5-1 and TRBJ2-5; the D gene is possibly TRBD2 (6 bases). This CDR3 comprises 14 residues. Germline assignment: CDR1 SGHRS and CDR2 YFSETQ. Trimming left V 1 base short and J 2 bases short, with 9 bases between. The CDR3 sequence is CASSLRDLQETQYF. As DNA, the CDR3 is TGCGCCAGCAGCTTGCGGGACTTGCAAGAGACCCAGTACTTC.

This rearrangement joins TRBV12-5 to TRBJ2-7; maybe TRBD2 (6 bases). This CDR3 contains 12 residues. V lost 8 bases, J lost 2 bases, and 10 bases lay in between. Germline V gene data show CDR1 as LGHNT and CDR2 as FRNRAP. The chain's CDR3 is CASSTGAYEQYF. Written as DNA, the CDR3 is TGTGCTAGTTCAACGGGGGCCTACGAGCAGTACTTC.

The chain employs TRBV2 and TRBJ1-5; 8 positions match TRBD1. J was trimmed by 7 bases and V by 5 bases; bases with no gene match: 7. The CDR3 has 14 amino acids. In germline, CDR1 is SNHLY, CDR2 FYNNEI. The CDR3 sequence is CASSLGQGRQPQHF. CDR3 nucleotide sequence: TGTGCCAGCAGTCTTGGACAGGGTAGGCAGCCCCAGCATTTT.

The chain employs TRBV19 and TRBJ2-7; TRBD2 agrees at 14 bases. CDR3 length equals 17 residues. J lost 4 bases, V lost 9 bases, and 14 bases had no gene match. Germline loops: CDR1 LNHDA, CDR2 SQIVND (reference sequence). The chain's CDR3 is CASTPPGLAGELYEQYF. The CDR3 nucleotides are TGTGCCAGCACACCTCCGGGACTAGCGGGAGAACTATACGAGCAGTACTTC.

V and J are TRBV7-9 and TRBJ2-7; D is perhaps TRBD1 (6 bases). This CDR3 has 14 residues. CDR1 SEHNR and CDR2 FQNEAQ come from the germline V gene (reference sequence). Trimming cost V 6 bases and J 5 bases, with 17 bases left between them. The CDR3 bases are TGTGCCAGCAGTCCACAGGGAGTTTCGAACGAGCAGTACTTC. This translates into CASSPQGVSNEQYF.

The V and J genes are TRBV9 and TRBJ1-1; D unclear. V was shortened by 1 base and J by 1 base, with 2 bases between the two germline ends. Germline loops: CDR1 SGDLS, CDR2 YYNGEE. This CDR3 region has 12 residues. The CDR3 DNA is TGTGCCAGCAGCGTACAGAACACTGAAGCTTTCTTT. It specifies CASSVQNTEAFF.